This T cell receptor (beta chain) comes out of a study of cytomegalovirus exposure and HLA in healthy donors. Study-wide findings and caveats: In vitro assays verified that three CMV-associated chains recognized CMV antigens specifically.

The CDR3 is made up of 18 amino acids. CDR1 and CDR2 (germline): SGHAT, FQNNGV. The ends lost 5 bases at V and 1 base at J; junction bases unmatched: 17. A word on this clone: Its antigen is as yet unknown.

Assay: immunoSEQ multiplex PCR; the TCRdb copy retains only in-frame clones and omits some. The sample lists 120,000 to 150,000 clones, roughly 81% seen once, with approximately 1.5% in the top ten. This TCR derives from a woman aged 30 to 39 in good health and CMV-seronegative. The chain has TRBV11-2 and TRBJ2-7; the match to TRBD2 covers 7 bases. The sequenced sample was PBMCs. The CDR3 DNA follows: TGTGCCAGCAGCCCAAATTTCGGTGGGGGGGTCGATTCCTACGAGCAGTACTTC. This sequence encodes CASSPNFGGGVDSYEQYF.